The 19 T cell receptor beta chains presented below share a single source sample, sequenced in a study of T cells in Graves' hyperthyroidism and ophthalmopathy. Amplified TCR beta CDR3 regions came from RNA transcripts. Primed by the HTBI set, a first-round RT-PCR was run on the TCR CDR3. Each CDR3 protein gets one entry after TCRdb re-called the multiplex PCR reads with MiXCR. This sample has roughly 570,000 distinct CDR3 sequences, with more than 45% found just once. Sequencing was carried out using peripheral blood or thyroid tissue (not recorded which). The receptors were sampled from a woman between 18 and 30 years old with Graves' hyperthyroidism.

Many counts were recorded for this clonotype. The CDR3: CASSFDRVDGYTF. The CDR3 DNA reads as TGTGCCAGCAGCTTCGACAGGGTCGATGGCTACACCTTC. This chain links TRBV5-8 with TRBJ1-2; 7 bases align to TRBD1. The CDR3 runs 13 residues. Germline values: CDR1 SGHTS, CDR2 YDEGEE. The ends lost 2 bases at V and 6 bases at J; junction bases unmatched: 4. Looking up the rest from reference TRBV5-8 and TRBJ1-2 gives the full variable domain: EAGVTQSPTHLIKTRGQQATLRCSPISGHTSVYWYQQALGLGLQFLLWYDEGEERNRGNFPPRFSGRQFPNYSSELNVNALELEDSALYLCASSFDRVDGYTFGSGTRLTVV.

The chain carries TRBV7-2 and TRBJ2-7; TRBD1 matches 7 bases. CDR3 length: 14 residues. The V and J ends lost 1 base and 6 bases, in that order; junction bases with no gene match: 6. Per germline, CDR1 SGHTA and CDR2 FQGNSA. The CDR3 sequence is CASSLDRAGGEQYF. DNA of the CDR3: TGTGCCAGCAGCTTAGATCGGGCAGGGGGCGAGCAGTACTTC.

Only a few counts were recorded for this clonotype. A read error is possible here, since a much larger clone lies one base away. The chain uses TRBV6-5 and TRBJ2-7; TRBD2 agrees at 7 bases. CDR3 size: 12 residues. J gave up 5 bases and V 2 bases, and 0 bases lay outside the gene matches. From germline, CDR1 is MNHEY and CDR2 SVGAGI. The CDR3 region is CASSYSGDEQYF. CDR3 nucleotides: TGTGCCAGCAGTTACAGCGGGGACGAGCAGTACTTC.

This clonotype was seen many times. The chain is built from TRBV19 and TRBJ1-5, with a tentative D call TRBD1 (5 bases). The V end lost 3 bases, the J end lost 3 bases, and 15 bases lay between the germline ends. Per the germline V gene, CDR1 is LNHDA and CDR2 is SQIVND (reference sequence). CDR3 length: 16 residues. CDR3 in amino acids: CASSMGRARHNQPQHF. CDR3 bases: TGTGCCAGTAGTATGGGCAGGGCACGTCACAATCAGCCCCAGCATTTT.

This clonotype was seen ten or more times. CDR3 coding DNA: TGCGCCAGCAGCCAAGATCTGGCTAGCAGGGAGTACTTC. The encoded protein is CASSQDLASREYF. The rearrangement joins TRBV4-3 to TRBJ2-7; D might be TRBD1 or TRBD2, each matching 5 bases. The V and J ends lost 0 bases and 11 bases respectively, with 14 bases between them. The germline V gene has CDR1 LGHNA and CDR2 YSLEER. There are 13 residues in the CDR3.

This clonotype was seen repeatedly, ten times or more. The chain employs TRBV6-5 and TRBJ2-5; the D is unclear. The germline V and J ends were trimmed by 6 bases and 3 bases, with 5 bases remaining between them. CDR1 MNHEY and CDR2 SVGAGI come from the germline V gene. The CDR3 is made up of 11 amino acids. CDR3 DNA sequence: TGTGCCAGCAGGAGAAAAGAGACCCAGTACTTC. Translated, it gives CASRRKETQYF.

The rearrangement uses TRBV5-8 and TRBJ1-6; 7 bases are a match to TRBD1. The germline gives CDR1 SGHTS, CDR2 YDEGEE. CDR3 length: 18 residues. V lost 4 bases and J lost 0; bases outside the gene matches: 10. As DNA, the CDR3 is TGTGCCAGCAGCCCGAGGGACAGTCCGAGCTCCTATAATTCACCCCTCCACTTT. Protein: CASSPRDSPSSYNSPLHF.

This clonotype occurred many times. The CDR3 protein is CASSLDGSSGNTIYF. The DNA for the CDR3 is TGTGCCAGCAGCTTGGACGGTAGCTCTGGAAACACCATATATTTT. This chain joins TRBV7-3 and TRBJ1-3; D remains unclear. V was trimmed by 3 bases and J by 0 bases, leaving 9 bases between them. Germline V CDR1 and CDR2: SGHTA, FQGTGA. CDR3 length: 15 amino acids.

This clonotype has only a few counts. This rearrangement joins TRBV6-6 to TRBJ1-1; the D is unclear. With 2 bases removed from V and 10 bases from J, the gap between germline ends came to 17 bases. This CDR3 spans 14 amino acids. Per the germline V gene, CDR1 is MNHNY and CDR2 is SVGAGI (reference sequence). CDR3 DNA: TGTGCCAGCAGTTACGCCGACACCCTAAGGCCAGCTTTCTTT. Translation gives CASSYADTLRPAFF.

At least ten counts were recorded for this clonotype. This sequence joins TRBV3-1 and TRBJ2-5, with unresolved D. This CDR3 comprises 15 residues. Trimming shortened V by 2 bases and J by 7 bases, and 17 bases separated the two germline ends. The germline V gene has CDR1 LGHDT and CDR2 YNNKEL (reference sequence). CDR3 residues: CASSQRSTGPGTQYF. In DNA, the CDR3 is TGTGCCAGCAGCCAAAGGTCCACCGGCCCCGGGACCCAGTACTTC.

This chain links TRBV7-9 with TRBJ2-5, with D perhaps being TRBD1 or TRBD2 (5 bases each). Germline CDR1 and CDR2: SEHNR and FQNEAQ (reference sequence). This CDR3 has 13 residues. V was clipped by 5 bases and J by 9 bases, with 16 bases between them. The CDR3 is CASSHRDQGSQYF. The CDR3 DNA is TGTGCCAGCAGCCACCGGGACCAAGGATCCCAGTACTTC.

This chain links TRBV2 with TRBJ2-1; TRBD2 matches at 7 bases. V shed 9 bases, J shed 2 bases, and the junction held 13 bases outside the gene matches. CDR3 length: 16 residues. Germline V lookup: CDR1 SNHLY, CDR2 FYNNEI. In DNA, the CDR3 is TGTGCCAGTCGGGAGGTAGTCCAAAGCCCCTACAATGAGCAGTTCTTC. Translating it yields CASREVVQSPYNEQFF.

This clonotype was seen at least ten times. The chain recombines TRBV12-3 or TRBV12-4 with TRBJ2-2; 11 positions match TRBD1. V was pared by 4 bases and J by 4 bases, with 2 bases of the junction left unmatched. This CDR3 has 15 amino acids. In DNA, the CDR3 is TGTGCCAGCAGTTGGGGACAGGGGGGCACCGGGGAGCTGTTTTTT. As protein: CASSWGQGGTGELFF.

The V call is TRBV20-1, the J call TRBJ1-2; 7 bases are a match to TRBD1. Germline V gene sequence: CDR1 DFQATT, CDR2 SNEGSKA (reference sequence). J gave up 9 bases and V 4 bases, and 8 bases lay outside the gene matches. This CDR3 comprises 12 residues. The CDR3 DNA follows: TGCAGTGCTATTAGCGACAGGGTTAGCTACACCTTC. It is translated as CSAISDRVSYTF.

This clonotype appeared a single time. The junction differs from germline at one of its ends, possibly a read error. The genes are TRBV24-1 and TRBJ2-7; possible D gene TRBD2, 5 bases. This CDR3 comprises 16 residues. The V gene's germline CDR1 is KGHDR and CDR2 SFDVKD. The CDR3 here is CASSEEGGSPGYEQYF. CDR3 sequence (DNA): TGTGCCAGCAGTGAAGAGGGCGGCAGCCCCGGTTACGAGCAGTACTTC.

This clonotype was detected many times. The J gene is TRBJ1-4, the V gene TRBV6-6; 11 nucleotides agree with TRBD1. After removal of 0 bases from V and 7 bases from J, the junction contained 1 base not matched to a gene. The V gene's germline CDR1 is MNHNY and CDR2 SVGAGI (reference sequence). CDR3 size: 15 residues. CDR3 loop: CASSYSGTGGEKLFF. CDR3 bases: TGTGCCAGCAGTTACTCCGGGACAGGGGGTGAAAAACTGTTTTTT.

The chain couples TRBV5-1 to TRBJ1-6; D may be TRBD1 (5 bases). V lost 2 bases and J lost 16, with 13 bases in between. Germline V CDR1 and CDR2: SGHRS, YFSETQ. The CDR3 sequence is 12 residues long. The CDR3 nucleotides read TGCGCCAGCAGCTTCGGCTCGGGACCTCTCCACTTT. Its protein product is CASSFGSGPLHF.

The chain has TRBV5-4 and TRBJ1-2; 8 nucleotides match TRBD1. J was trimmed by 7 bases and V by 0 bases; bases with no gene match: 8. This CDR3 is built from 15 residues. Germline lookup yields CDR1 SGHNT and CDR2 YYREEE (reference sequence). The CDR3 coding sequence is TGTGCCAGCAGCTTGGATCGACAGGGGCGGCGTGGCTACACCTTC. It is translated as CASSLDRQGRRGYTF.

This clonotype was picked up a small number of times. CDR3 sequence (DNA): TGCGCCAGCAGCCAAGATAGGGCAGGGGGGATCGGCGGGGAGCTGTTTTTT. Translation: CASSQDRAGGIGGELFF. The chain uses TRBV4-3 and TRBJ2-2; D might be TRBD1 (7 bases). V was clipped by 0 bases and J by 7 bases, with 18 bases between them. CDR3 length: 17 residues. CDR1 and CDR2 (germline): LGHNA, YSLEER.